The 13 T cell receptor beta chains given below trace back to one sample, sequenced in a study of identifying expanded T cells in peripheral blood. The repertoire was sequenced with immunoSEQ multiplex PCR; TCRdb's copy has only in-frame clones and lacks some. The sample lists roughly 100,000 clones; 88% were seen once. The sample comprised blood. The receptors come from a person aged 18 to 75 in good health.

As to this clone: Different DNA sequences within this sample yield the same CDR3. The chain combines TRBV5-1 with TRBJ2-7; maybe TRBD2 (6 bases). Looked up from germline, CDR1 is SGHRS and CDR2 is YFSETQ. The CDR3 has 14 residues. V was clipped by 4 bases and J by 6 bases, with 17 bases between them. CDR3 region: CASSLGQGGGEQYF. CDR3 bases: TGCGCCAGCAGCCTTGGGCAGGGAGGAGGCGAGCAGTACTTC.

V is TRBV5-1 and J is TRBJ2-2, with 7 bases lining up with TRBD1. Trimming removed 4 bases from V and 3 bases from J; junction bases left unmatched: 9. Germline values: CDR1 SGHRS, CDR2 YFSETQ. The CDR3 contains 16 residues. Here the CDR3 reads CASSDMTGSDTGELFF. CDR3 bases: TGCGCCAGCAGCGATATGACAGGGTCCGACACCGGGGAGCTGTTTTTT.

This rearrangement joins TRBV5-1 to TRBJ2-1; 9 nucleotides align to TRBD2. Germline CDR1 is SGHRS and CDR2 is YFSETQ. V was clipped by 0 bases and J by 5 bases; unmatched bases: 6. This CDR3 spans 16 amino acids. The CDR3 nucleotides read TGCGCCAGCAGCTTGGACGGCGGGAGGGTCAACAATGAGCAGTTCTTC. The encoded protein is CASSLDGGRVNNEQFF.

This clone was detected only a few times. The CDR3 coding sequence is TGTGCCAGCAGCCCCCCTCGACTAGCGGTTAAGAACACCGGGGAGCTGTTTTTT. Protein: CASSPPRLAVKNTGELFF. The chain has TRBV5-4 and TRBJ2-2; TRBD2 aligns across 9 bases. This CDR3 is built from 18 residues. Germline V gene data show CDR1 as SGHNT and CDR2 as YYREEE (reference sequence). The trim removed 4 bases at V and 1 base at J, leaving 11 bases unmatched.

This clone was counted once. The genes are TRBV9 and TRBJ2-2; 7 nucleotides agree with TRBD2. CDR1 and CDR2 (germline): SGDLS, YYNGEE. This CDR3 contains 15 residues. Losses at the gene ends were 3 bases for V and 3 bases for J; bases not matched to a gene: 5. CDR3 protein: CASSASGEYTGELFF. CDR3 nucleotides: TGTGCCAGCAGCGCCAGCGGGGAGTACACCGGGGAGCTGTTTTTT.

The rearrangement links TRBV4-1 to TRBJ1-6; D is ambiguous. The ends were cut back, 2 bases at V and 7 bases at J, with 12 bases in the middle. The CDR3 runs to 15 residues. CDR1 and CDR2 (germline): MGHRA, YSYEKL. CDR3 region: CASSQYTLGNSPLHF. The CDR3 region has the DNA TGCGCCAGCAGCCAATATACTTTGGGGAATTCACCCCTCCACTTT.

The chain carries TRBV7-6 and TRBJ2-5, with 8 bases identical to TRBD1. The CDR3 length is 17 residues. J lost 2 bases, V lost 5 bases, and 13 bases had no gene match. Germline V lookup: CDR1 SGHVS, CDR2 FNYEAQ. CDR3 bases: TGTGCCAGCAGCCCCCGGGGACAGGCCTGGCTTCAAGAGACCCAGTACTTC. This translates into CASSPRGQAWLQETQYF.

The rearrangement joins TRBV19 to TRBJ1-5; D possibly corresponds to TRBD1 (5 bases). V was clipped by 6 bases and J by 3 bases, with 12 bases between them. The length of the CDR3 is 14 residues. Germline V CDR1 and CDR2: LNHDA, SQIVND (reference sequence). CDR3 loop: CASSTTGTNQPQHF. CDR3 DNA: TGTGCCAGTAGCACGACCGGGACCAATCAGCCCCAGCATTTT.

This clone is a singleton in its sample. Other DNA sequences within the sample encode an identical CDR3. CDR3 sequence (DNA): TGTGCCACCAGCAGAGATCTCGGTCAGCCCCAGCATTTT. Its protein is CATSRDLGQPQHF. The chain links TRBV15 to TRBJ1-5; unclear D gene. The CDR3 is made up of 13 amino acids. The V gene lost 0 bases and the J gene lost 6 bases, with 6 bases spanning the gap. Germline CDR1 LNHNV, CDR2 YYDKDF (reference sequence).

This chain joins TRBV7-9 and TRBJ1-4, with 9 positions matching TRBD1. The ends lost 3 bases at V and 7 bases at J; junction bases unmatched: 6. This CDR3 region has 15 residues. Germline values: CDR1 SEHNR, CDR2 FQNEAQ (reference sequence). CDR3 region: CASSFPGQGGEKLFF. Written as DNA, the CDR3 is TGTGCCAGCAGCTTTCCGGGACAGGGTGGTGAAAAACTGTTTTTT.

V and J are TRBV4-3 and TRBJ1-1, with a weak D call TRBD1 (6 bases). This CDR3 has 14 amino acids. The V gene lost 1 base and the J gene lost 1 base, with 7 bases spanning the gap. From germline, CDR1 is LGHNA and CDR2 YSLEER. The CDR3 loop is CASSQGQENTEAFF. In nucleotides, the CDR3 is TGCGCCAGCAGCCAAGGACAGGAGAACACTGAAGCTTTCTTT.

The gene calls are TRBV28 and TRBJ1-2; 7 nucleotides agree with TRBD1. J lost 2 bases, V lost 4 bases, and 1 base had no gene match. Looked up from germline, CDR1 is MDHEN and CDR2 is SYDVKM. CDR3 size: 13 residues. CDR3: CASSSGQNYGYTF. CDR3 coding DNA: TGTGCCAGCAGTTCGGGACAGAACTATGGCTACACCTTC.

CDR3 sequence reads: CAWSEYGEQYF. The CDR3, as DNA: TGTGCCTGGAGTGAATACGGCGAGCAGTACTTC. V and J are TRBV30 and TRBJ2-7, with no clear D. Trimming left V 1 base short and J 6 bases short, with 7 bases between. The CDR3 covers 11 residues. Germline V gene lookup returns CDR1 GTSNPN and CDR2 SVGIG (reference sequence).